This T cell receptor beta chain was obtained from a study of T cell responses to AZD1222 COVID-19 vaccine. Broader study findings: Repertoire collection took place solely once the T cell response had peaked. Receipt of two AZD1222 doses was followed by a rise in Spike-specific TCR breadth and depth.

On this clone: Its target is not known.

This CDR3 has 15 residues. V lost 7 bases and J 4 bases, leaving 20 bases between the germline ends. The germline CDR1 and CDR2 sequences are MNHEY and SVGAGI. The assay was immunoSEQ multiplex PCR, and TCRdb's table has in-frame clones only and misses some. The sample records about 160,000 clones, 90% to 95% being singletons. Sequences were derived from peripheral blood, sampled on day 0 of AZD1222 vaccination. This TCR was recovered from an adult in good health. This chain uses TRBV6-5 with TRBJ2-7; tentative D call: TRBD1 (5 bases). CDR3 protein: CASTPPVGRAYEQYF. The CDR3, as DNA: TGTGCCAGCACCCCACCAGTTGGCAGGGCGTACGAGCAGTACTTC.